Detailed here is one T cell receptor (beta chain). Clones were read by immunoSEQ multiplex PCR, and TCRdb kept only the in-frame ones, dropping some. The sample consists of tens of thousands of clones, around 90% of them appearing once. This specimen belongs to a study of T cell changes during pregnancy in multiple sclerosis. This CDR3 spans 15 amino acids. Germline CDR1 is MDHEN and CDR2 is SYDVKM. Trimming left V 3 bases short and J 2 bases short, with 13 bases between. This receptor was taken from a female donor with multiple sclerosis, enrolled in a pregnancy study. The input for sequencing was peripheral blood, taken in the first trimester of pregnancy. The chain links TRBV28 to TRBJ2-5; a possible D gene is TRBD2 (6 bases). CDR3 coding DNA: TGTGCCAGCAGTTTCAGGAGGGACGTACAAGAGACCCAGTACTTC. The encoded protein is CASSFRRDVQETQYF.